These 16 T cell receptor beta chains were sequenced from one sample in a study of blood T cell repertoires in COVID-19. This table comes from immunoSEQ multiplex PCR, and its TCRdb copy is limited to in-frame clones, with some not included. The sample has 250,000 to 300,000 clones; around 90% are singletons. Sequencing was carried out using peripheral blood. Receptors were obtained from an older woman with COVID-19, enrolled during active disease.

The chain is built from TRBV5-3 and TRBJ1-2; D is ambiguous. TRBV5-3 counts as an open reading frame of uncertain function. V dropped 0 bases and J dropped 2 bases, with 8 bases sitting between them. The CDR3 consists of 14 residues. The CDR3 reads CARSLGQTNYGYTF. CDR3 coding DNA: TGTGCCAGAAGCTTGGGTCAGACAAACTATGGCTACACCTTC.

This rearrangement joins TRBV10-3 to TRBJ1-6, with 8 positions matching TRBD1. V lost 3 bases and J lost 10; bases outside the gene matches: 8. There are 15 residues in the CDR3. Germline assignment: CDR1 ENHRY and CDR2 SYGVKD. The CDR3 DNA reads TGTGCCATCAGTGACCGGGACAGGTGGGGATCACCCCTCCACTTT. Translating gives CAISDRDRWGSPLHF.

The chain recombines TRBV25-1 with TRBJ1-3; no clear D. From germline, CDR1 is MGHDK and CDR2 SYGVNS. CDR3 length: 17 residues. The V gene lost 3 bases and the J gene lost 0 bases, with 15 bases spanning the gap. The CDR3 DNA sequence: TGTGCCAGCAGTGATTCTTTCCCCTTTATCTCTGGAAACACCATATATTTT. This sequence encodes CASSDSFPFISGNTIYF.

This clone was seen a handful of times. This sequence joins TRBV5-1 and TRBJ1-1; 8 bases line up with TRBD1. Germline V gene data show CDR1 as SGHRS and CDR2 as YFSETQ. Germline trimming cut 4 bases from V and 5 bases from J; bases unmatched to any gene: 13. The CDR3 extends over 16 amino acids. CDR3 loop: CASSQYSGQGGTEAFF. The CDR3 coding sequence is TGCGCCAGCAGCCAATATTCAGGACAGGGAGGGACTGAAGCTTTCTTT. The full variable domain, its missing parts supplied by reference TRBV5-1 and TRBJ1-1, is KAGVTQTPRYLIKTRGQQVTLSCSPISGHRSVSWYQQTPGQGLQFLFEYFSETQRNKGNFPGRFSGRQFSNSRSEMNVSTLELGDSALYLCASSQYSGQGGTEAFFGQGTRLTVV.

V gene TRBV5-1 combines with J gene TRBJ1-1; the D gene is possibly TRBD1 (5 bases). In germline, CDR1 is SGHRS, CDR2 YFSETQ. This CDR3 contains 15 residues. The V and J ends lost 2 bases and 0 bases respectively, with 11 bases between them. CDR3 nucleotide sequence: TGCGCCAGCAGCTTTGACAGCCGTATGAACACTGAAGCTTTCTTT. It translates to CASSFDSRMNTEAFF.

CDR3 sequence: CASSIRQGAETQYF. The CDR3 nucleotides read TGTGCCAGTAGTATACGGCAGGGGGCGGAGACCCAGTACTTC. V and J are TRBV19 and TRBJ2-5; 8 positions match TRBD1. V shed 2 bases, J shed 5 bases, and the junction held 4 bases outside the gene matches. Germline-derived CDR1 and CDR2 are LNHDA and SQIVND (reference sequence). The length of the CDR3 is 14 residues.

This clone appeared once. The genes are TRBV6-2 or TRBV6-3 and TRBJ2-7; perhaps TRBD1 as D (6 bases). V was pared by 4 bases and J by 3 bases, with 7 bases between. The CDR3 contains 12 residues. Germline V gives CDR1 MNHEY, CDR2 SVGEGT. For the CDR3, the DNA is TGTGCCAGCAGTTCAGGGGACTACGAGCAGTACTTC. Translation gives CASSSGDYEQYF.

The chain links TRBV11-2 to TRBJ1-1; a possible D gene is TRBD1 (6 bases). Germline V gene lookup returns CDR1 SGHAT and CDR2 FQNNGV. This CDR3 has 13 residues. With 1 base removed from V and 7 bases from J, the gap between germline ends came to 10 bases. In nucleotides, the CDR3 is TGTGCCAGCAGCTTAGGTGGACAGATTGAAGCTTTCTTT. It codes for CASSLGGQIEAFF.

This sequence joins TRBV5-6 and TRBJ1-1; possible D gene TRBD1, 6 bases. The length of the CDR3 is 13 residues. CDR1 is SGHDT and CDR2 is YYEEEE in the germline V gene. V lost 5 bases to trimming and J lost 2 bases, with 10 bases between them. CDR3 amino acids: CASSRTDNTEAFF. The CDR3 DNA reads TGTGCCAGCAGTAGGACAGATAACACTGAAGCTTTCTTT.

The chain is built from TRBV25-1 and TRBJ1-4, with D maybe TRBD1 (5 bases). The V gene lost 1 base and the J gene lost 5 bases, with 11 bases spanning the gap. The length of the CDR3 is 15 residues. CDR1 is MGHDK and CDR2 is SYGVNS in the germline V gene. This CDR3 is CASSEWGGPNEKLFF. The CDR3 DNA sequence: TGTGCCAGCAGTGAATGGGGGGGACCAAATGAAAAACTGTTTTTT.

The chain has TRBV7-2 and TRBJ2-1, with 7 bases lining up with TRBD2. The CDR3 runs 15 residues. Germline V gene lookup returns CDR1 SGHTA and CDR2 FQGNSA. J gave up 4 bases and V 5 bases, and 8 bases lay outside the gene matches. This CDR3 is CASSTERGVYNEQFF. CDR3 DNA sequence: TGTGCCAGCAGCACCGAGCGGGGAGTTTACAATGAGCAGTTCTTC.

This CDR3 is CASSYSQGGGNQPQHF. The CDR3 DNA reads TGTGCCAGCAGTTACTCTCAGGGAGGCGGCAATCAGCCCCAGCATTTT. The chain employs TRBV6-5 and TRBJ1-5; tentative D call: TRBD1 (5 bases). The germline V and J ends were trimmed by 0 bases and 2 bases, with 11 bases remaining between them. Germline assignment: CDR1 MNHEY and CDR2 SVGAGI. The CDR3 runs 16 residues.

The chain employs TRBV9 and TRBJ1-1, with 7 bases lining up with TRBD1. V lost 3 bases to trimming and J lost 6 bases; unmatched junction nucleotides: 8. This CDR3 spans 14 amino acids. Germline V CDR1 and CDR2: SGDLS, YYNGEE. The CDR3 DNA sequence: TGTGCCAGCAGCGCCGGACAGGTCGCGGCTGAAGCTTTCTTT. Translating it yields CASSAGQVAAEAFF.

In DNA form, the CDR3 reads TGTGCCAGCAGTCCTACTCATGAATACAGGGTGAAGGGCTACACCTTC. Protein product: CASSPTHEYRVKGYTF. The chain uses TRBV5-4 and TRBJ1-2; tentatively, D is TRBD1 (6 bases). The CDR3 consists of 16 residues. V was trimmed by 5 bases and J by 8 bases, leaving 25 bases between them. CDR1 is SGHNT, CDR2 YYREEE, per germline (reference sequence).

V is TRBV6-4 and J is TRBJ2-3; 9 nucleotides agree with TRBD2. The CDR3 consists of 14 residues. V dropped 3 bases and J dropped 4; count of bases not matched to a gene: 2. CDR1 and CDR2 from the germline V gene are MRHNA and SNTAGT. The CDR3 sequence: CASSERGGPDTQYF. CDR3 bases: TGTGCCAGCAGTGAGCGGGGGGGCCCAGATACGCAGTATTTT.

V and J are TRBV4-1 and TRBJ1-1; D is possibly TRBD1 (5 bases). The CDR3 contains 14 residues. V lost 3 bases to trimming and J lost 1 base, with 9 bases between them. CDR1 and CDR2 from the germline V gene are MGHRA and YSYEKL. CDR3 bases: TGCGCCAGCAGCCATGGGAGGGGGAACACTGAAGCTTTCTTT. This gives the protein CASSHGRGNTEAFF.